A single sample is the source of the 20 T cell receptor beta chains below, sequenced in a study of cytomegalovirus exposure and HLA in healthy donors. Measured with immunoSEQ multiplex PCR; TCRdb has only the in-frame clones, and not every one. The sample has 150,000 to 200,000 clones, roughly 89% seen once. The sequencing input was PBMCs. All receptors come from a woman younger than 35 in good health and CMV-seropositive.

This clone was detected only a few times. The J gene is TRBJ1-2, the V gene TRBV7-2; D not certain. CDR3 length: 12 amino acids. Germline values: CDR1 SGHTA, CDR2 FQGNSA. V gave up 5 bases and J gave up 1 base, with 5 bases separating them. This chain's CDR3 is CASSGGNYGYTF. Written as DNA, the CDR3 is TGTGCCAGCAGCGGAGGTAACTATGGCTACACCTTC. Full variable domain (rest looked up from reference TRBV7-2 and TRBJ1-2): GAGVSQSPSNKVTEKGKDVELRCDPISGHTALYWYRQSLGQGLEFLIYFQGNSAPDKSGLPSDRFSAERTGGSVSTLTIQRTQQEDSAVYLCASSGGNYGYTFGSGTRLTVV.

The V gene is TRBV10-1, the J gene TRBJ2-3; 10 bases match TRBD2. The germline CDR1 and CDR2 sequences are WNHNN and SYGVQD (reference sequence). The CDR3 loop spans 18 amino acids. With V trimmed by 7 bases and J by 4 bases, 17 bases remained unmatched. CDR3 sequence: CASIPWVKAGGMADTQYF. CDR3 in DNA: TGCGCCAGCATCCCTTGGGTGAAAGCGGGAGGGATGGCAGATACGCAGTATTTT.

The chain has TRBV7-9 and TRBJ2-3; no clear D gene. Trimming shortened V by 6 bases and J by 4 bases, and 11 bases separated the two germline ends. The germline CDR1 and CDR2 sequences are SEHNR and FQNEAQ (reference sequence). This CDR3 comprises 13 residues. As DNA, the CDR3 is TGTGCCAGCAGTTCTCGCGATTCAGATACGCAGTATTTT. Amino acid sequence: CASSSRDSDTQYF.

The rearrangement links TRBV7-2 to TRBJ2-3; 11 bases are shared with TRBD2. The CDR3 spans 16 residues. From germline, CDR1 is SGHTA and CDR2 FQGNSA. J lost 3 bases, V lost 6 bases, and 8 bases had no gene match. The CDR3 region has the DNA TGTGCCAGCAGTCTAACTAGCGGGAGTAGAACAGATACGCAGTATTTT. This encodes CASSLTSGSRTDTQYF.

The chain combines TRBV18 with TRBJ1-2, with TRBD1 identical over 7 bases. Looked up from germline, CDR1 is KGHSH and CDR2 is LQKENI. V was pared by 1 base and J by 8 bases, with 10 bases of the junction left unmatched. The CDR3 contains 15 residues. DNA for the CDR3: TGTGCCAGCTCACCACTAGGGACAGCCGGCCAGGGCTACACCTTC. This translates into CASSPLGTAGQGYTF.

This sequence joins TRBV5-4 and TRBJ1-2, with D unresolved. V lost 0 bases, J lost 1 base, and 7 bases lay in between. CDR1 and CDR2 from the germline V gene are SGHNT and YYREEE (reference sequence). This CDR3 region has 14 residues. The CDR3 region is CASSLGTNNYGYTF. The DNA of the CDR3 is TGTGCCAGCAGCTTGGGAACAAATAACTATGGCTACACCTTC.

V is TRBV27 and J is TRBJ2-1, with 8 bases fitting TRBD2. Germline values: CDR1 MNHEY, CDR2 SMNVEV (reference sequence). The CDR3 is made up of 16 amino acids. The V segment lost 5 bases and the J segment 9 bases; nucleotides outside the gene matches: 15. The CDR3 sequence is CASSPYPAGEGGEQFF. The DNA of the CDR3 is TGTGCCAGCAGTCCCTACCCAGCGGGAGAGGGGGGTGAGCAGTTCTTC.

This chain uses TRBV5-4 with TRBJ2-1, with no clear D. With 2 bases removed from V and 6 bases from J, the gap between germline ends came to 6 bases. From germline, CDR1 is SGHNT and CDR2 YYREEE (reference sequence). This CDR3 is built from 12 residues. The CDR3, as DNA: TGTGCCAGCAGCTTCTACAGCAATGAGCAGTTCTTC. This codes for CASSFYSNEQFF.

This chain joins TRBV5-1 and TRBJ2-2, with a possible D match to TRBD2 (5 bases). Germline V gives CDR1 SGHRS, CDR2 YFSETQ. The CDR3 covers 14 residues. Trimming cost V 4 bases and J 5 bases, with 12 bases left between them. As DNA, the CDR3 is TGCGCCAGCAGCCTGGATCGGGGAACCGGGGAGCTGTTTTTT. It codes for CASSLDRGTGELFF.

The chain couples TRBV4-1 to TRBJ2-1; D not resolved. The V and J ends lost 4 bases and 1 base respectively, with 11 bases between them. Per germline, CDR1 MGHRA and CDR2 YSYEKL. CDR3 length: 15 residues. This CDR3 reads CASSPGGLSYNEQFF. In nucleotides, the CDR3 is TGCGCCAGCAGCCCGGGTGGGTTGTCCTACAATGAGCAGTTCTTC.

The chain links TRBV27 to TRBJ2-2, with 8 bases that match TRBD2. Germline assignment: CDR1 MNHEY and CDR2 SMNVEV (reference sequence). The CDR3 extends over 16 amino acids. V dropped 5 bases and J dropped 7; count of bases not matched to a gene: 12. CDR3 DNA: TGTGCCAGCAGTACCTTAGCGGGATCGATGGTCGGGGAGCTGTTTTTT. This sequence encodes CASSTLAGSMVGELFF.

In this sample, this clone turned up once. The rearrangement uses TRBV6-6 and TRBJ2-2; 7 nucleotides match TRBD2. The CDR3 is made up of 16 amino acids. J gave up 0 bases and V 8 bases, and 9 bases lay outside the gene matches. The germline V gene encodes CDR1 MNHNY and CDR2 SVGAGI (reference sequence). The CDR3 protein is CASRASGQTNTGELFF. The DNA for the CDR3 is TGTGCCAGCCGGGCTAGCGGACAAACGAACACCGGGGAGCTGTTTTTT.

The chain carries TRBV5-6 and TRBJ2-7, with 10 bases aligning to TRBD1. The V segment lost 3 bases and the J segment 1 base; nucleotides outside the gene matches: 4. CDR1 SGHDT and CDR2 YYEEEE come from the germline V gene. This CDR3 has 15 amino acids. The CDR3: CASSWGQGLSYEQYF. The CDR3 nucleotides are TGTGCCAGCAGCTGGGGACAGGGGCTGTCCTACGAGCAGTACTTC.

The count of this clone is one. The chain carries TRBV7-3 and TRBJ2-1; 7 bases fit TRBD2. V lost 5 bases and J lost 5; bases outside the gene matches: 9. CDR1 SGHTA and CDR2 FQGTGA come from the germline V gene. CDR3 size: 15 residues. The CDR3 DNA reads TGTGCCAGCAGCCGTTCGCCAGCGGGGAACAATGAGCAGTTCTTC. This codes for CASSRSPAGNNEQFF.

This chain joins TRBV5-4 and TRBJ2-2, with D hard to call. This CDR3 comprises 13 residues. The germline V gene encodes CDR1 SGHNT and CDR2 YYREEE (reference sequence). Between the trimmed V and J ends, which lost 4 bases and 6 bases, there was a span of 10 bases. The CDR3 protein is CASSLDSSGELFF. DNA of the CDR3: TGTGCCAGCAGCCTAGACTCCTCCGGGGAGCTGTTTTTT.

The DNA of the CDR3 is TGTGCCAGCAGCTTGGGCAGGGGGGAGGCCGTTTCACCCCTCCACTTT. It codes for CASSLGRGEAVSPLHF. This chain connects TRBV7-2 to TRBJ1-6; 7 nucleotides line up with TRBD1. J was trimmed by 9 bases and V by 3 bases; bases with no gene match: 11. The CDR3 has 16 amino acids. Germline values: CDR1 SGHTA, CDR2 FQGNSA.

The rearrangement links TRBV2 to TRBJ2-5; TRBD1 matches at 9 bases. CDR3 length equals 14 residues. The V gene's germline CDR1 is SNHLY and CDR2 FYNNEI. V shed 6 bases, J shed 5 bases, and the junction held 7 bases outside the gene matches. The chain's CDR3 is CASRRQGVRETQYF. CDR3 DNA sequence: TGTGCCAGCAGACGACAGGGGGTTCGGGAGACCCAGTACTTC.

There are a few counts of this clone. The CDR3 nucleotides are TGTGCCAGCAGCCAAGATCTAAACTATGGCTACACCTTC. Amino acid sequence: CASSQDLNYGYTF. This chain connects TRBV14 to TRBJ1-2; D remains unclear. This CDR3 has 13 residues. V was pared by 0 bases and J by 2 bases, with 4 bases between. Germline lookup yields CDR1 SGHDN and CDR2 FVKESK.

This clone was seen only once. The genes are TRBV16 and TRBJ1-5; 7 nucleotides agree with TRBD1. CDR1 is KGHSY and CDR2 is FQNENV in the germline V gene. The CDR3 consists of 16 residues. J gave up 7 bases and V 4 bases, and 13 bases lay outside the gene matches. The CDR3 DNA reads TGTGCCAGCAGCCTGACAGGGCGGACCGTTGGGCAGCCCCAGCATTTT. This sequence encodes CASSLTGRTVGQPQHF.

The CDR3 is CATRQGVETQYF. DNA of the CDR3: TGTGCCACCCGACAGGGAGTAGAGACCCAGTACTTC. The chain joins TRBV15 to TRBJ2-5, with 7 nucleotides matching TRBD1. V gave up 8 bases and J gave up 4 bases; unmatched junction bases: 4. This CDR3 has 12 residues. Per germline, CDR1 LNHNV and CDR2 YYDKDF (reference sequence).